These T cell receptor beta chains were read from a single sample in a study of blood T cell repertoires in COVID-19. Sequencing used immunoSEQ multiplex PCR; TCRdb keeps in-frame clones, though not all of them. The data contain fewer than 200,000 clones, approximately 84% of them singletons. Sequences were obtained from peripheral blood. These receptors were taken from a woman in her sixties with COVID-19, enrolled during active disease. CDR3s include the opening cysteine and the closing phenylalanine or tryptophan. The order of the fields is V gene, clone size, J gene, D gene, CDR3 DNA, CDR3 protein. The D gene is left open where the match is weak. The size entry is marked missing in some rows and otherwise reads once, few, many or a size class.

>TRBV19|-|TRBJ1-1|-
TGTGCCAGTAGTATAACAGGGATTGTAACTGAAGCTTTCTTT
CASSITGIVTEAFF
>TRBV5-1|-|TRBJ1-1|TRBD1
TGCGCCAGCAGCCCGGGACAGACAAGGGGAGCTTTCTTT
CASSPGQTRGAFF
>TRBV19|-|TRBJ1-2|TRBD1
TGTGCCAGTAGTTCAACGACAGGGAGTTATGGCTACACCTTC
CASSSTTGSYGYTF
>TRBV18|-|TRBJ2-3|-
TGTGCCAGCTCGGAGAGAAACACAGATACGCAGTATTTT
CASSERNTDTQYF
>TRBV6-5|-|TRBJ1-5|-
TGTGCCAGCTTGGCGCGGGGGTTGAGCAATCAGCCCCAGCATTTT
CASLARGLSNQPQHF
>TRBV11-2|-|TRBJ2-7|TRBD2
TGTGCCAGCAGCCGGGGGGGATCCTACGAGCAGTACTTC
CASSRGGSYEQYF
>TRBV6-1|-|TRBJ1-3|TRBD1
TGTGCCAGCAGTGGGAACAGGGGGCCTTCTGGAAACACCATATATTTT
CASSGNRGPSGNTIYF
>TRBV3-1/TRBV3-2|-|TRBJ2-3|-
TGTGCCAGCAGCCAAGCAGTGACAGATACGCAGTATTTT
CASSQAVTDTQYF
>TRBV6-5|-|TRBJ1-1|-
TGTGCCAGCAGTTACTCGAGGGGGACTGAAGCTTTCTTT
CASSYSRGTEAFF
>TRBV11-2|-|TRBJ2-1|TRBD2
TGTGCCAGCAGCTTAGTTTCTAGCGGGAAAGGGGAGCAGTTCTTC
CASSLVSSGKGEQFF
>TRBV7-9|-|TRBJ2-4|-
TGTGCCAGCAGCTTACTGCGCTCGGGCAAAAACATTCAGTACTTC
CASSLLRSGKNIQYF
>TRBV9|-|TRBJ1-5|-
TGTGCCAGCAGCGCGGGGGGAGGGGGACCCAATCAGCCCCAGCATTTT
CASSAGGGGPNQPQHF
>TRBV18|once|TRBJ2-5|TRBD2
TGTGCCAGCTCACCCTTTAGCGGGGGACGGGAAAAGACCCAGTACTTC
CASSPFSGGREKTQYF
>TRBV19|-|TRBJ2-5|TRBD1
TGTGCCAGTAGTAGCCGGGACAGTCAAGAGACCCAGTACTTC
CASSSRDSQETQYF
>TRBV3-1/TRBV3-2|-|TRBJ2-2|TRBD2
TGTGCCAGCAGCTCCTTACTAGCGGGAGACGGAGGGGAGCTGTTTTTT
CASSSLLAGDGGELFF
>TRBV2|-|TRBJ1-5|-
TGTGCCAGCAGTCCTAGGGGGGGCGCGGGCAATCAGCCCCAGCATTTT
CASSPRGGAGNQPQHF
>TRBV11-2|-|TRBJ2-2|-
TGTGCCAGCAGCTTACAAATCAGGGCCACCGGGGAGCTGTTTTTT
CASSLQIRATGELFF
>TRBV14|-|TRBJ2-5|-
TGTGCCAGCAGCCCAGGGTTGAACCAAGAGACCCAGTACTTC
CASSPGLNQETQYF
>TRBV27|-|TRBJ1-3|TRBD1
TGTGCCAGCAGGGGGACAGGGTCAAGAAACACCATATATTTT
CASRGTGSRNTIYF
>TRBV5-5|-|TRBJ1-2|-
TGTGCCAGCAGCCCCCCGACGGCTCGGGAAGGCTACACCTTC
CASSPPTAREGYTF
>TRBV7-2|-|TRBJ2-7|TRBD2
TGTGCCAGCAGCTTAGGGTTCGGACTAGCTACCTACGAGCAGTACTTC
CASSLGFGLATYEQYF
>TRBV7-2|-|TRBJ2-6|-
TGTGCCAGCAGCTTAAAGGGGTCCTCTGGGGCCAACGTCCTGACTTTC
CASSLKGSSGANVLTF
>TRBV7-3|-|TRBJ2-3|-
TGTGCCAGCAGCTCCACGGGGGGCCGGAATACGCAGTATTTT
CASSSTGGRNTQYF
>TRBV7-9|-|TRBJ1-2|-
TGTGCCAGCAGCCGTGACAGTACTAACTATGGCTACACCTTC
CASSRDSTNYGYTF
>TRBV6-1|-|TRBJ1-1|TRBD1
TGTGCCAGCAGTGAATACAGGGGGCTCTTGAACACTGAAGCTTTCTTT
CASSEYRGLLNTEAFF
>TRBV21-1|-|TRBJ1-5|-
TGTGCCAGCAGACTCCCGGGACAGGGGGCTCTGAGCAATCAGCCCCAGCATTTT
CASRLPGQGALSNQPQHF
>TRBV18|-|TRBJ1-5|-
TGTGCCAGCTCACCGCGGACAGCAAATCAGCCCCAGCATTTT
CASSPRTANQPQHF
>TRBV5-6|-|TRBJ1-1|-
TGTGCCAGCAGCTTCACAGGGCCGAACACTGAAGCTTTCTTT
CASSFTGPNTEAFF
>TRBV14|-|TRBJ1-4|-
TGTGCCAGCAGCCGTAAGGCCGGGTTGTCAGCGGGAAAACTGTTTTTT
CASSRKAGLSAGKLFF
>TRBV9|-|TRBJ1-5|-
TGTGCCAGCAGCTTCCAAGGGGATAGCAATCAGCCCCAGCATTTT
CASSFQGDSNQPQHF
>TRBV19|-|TRBJ2-7|TRBD2
TGTGCCAGTAGTCGTAGGACTAGCGGGAGGGCCGGGGAGCAGTACTTC
CASSRRTSGRAGEQYF
>TRBV3-1/TRBV3-2|once|TRBJ2-7|-
TGTGCCAGCAGCCTCCGATCTAACTACGAGCAGTACTTC
CASSLRSNYEQYF
>TRBV9|-|TRBJ1-3|-
TGTGCCAGCAGCCCCTGGGGCAGGGCTGGAAACACCATATATTTT
CASSPWGRAGNTIYF
>TRBV5-1|-|TRBJ2-7|-
TGCGCCAGCAGCACCGGACAGCTAAGCTCCTACGAGCAGTACTTC
CASSTGQLSSYEQYF
>TRBV12-3/TRBV12-4|-|TRBJ1-1|-
TGTGCCAGCAGTTTAATCGGGGGCACTGAAGCTTTCTTT
CASSLIGGTEAFF
>TRBV18|-|TRBJ2-7|TRBD1
TGTGCCAGCTCACCAAACACCGGGACAGGGTTCGGCGAGCAGTACTTC
CASSPNTGTGFGEQYF
>TRBV9|once|TRBJ2-2|-
TGTGCCAGCAGCGTACAGAACACCGGGGAGCTGTTTTTT
CASSVQNTGELFF
>TRBV27|-|TRBJ2-5|TRBD1
TGTGCCAGCAGTTTTGGGACAGGGGGAAAGGAGACCCAGTACTTC
CASSFGTGGKETQYF
>TRBV19|few|TRBJ2-1|TRBD1
TGTGCCAGTAGACCGGGACAGGGGCCCTACAATGAGCAGTTCTTC
CASRPGQGPYNEQFF
>TRBV4-2|-|TRBJ1-3|TRBD1
TGTGCCAGCAGCCGTCAGGACAGGGGAGTGGGACCTGGAAACACCATATATTTT
CASSRQDRGVGPGNTIYF
>TRBV7-9|-|TRBJ2-7|-
TGTGCCAGCAGCTTATGGGCAACCCTAGCCTCCTACGAGCAGTACTTC
CASSLWATLASYEQYF